This T cell receptor (beta chain) came from a study of monozygotic twins with inflammatory bowel disease. Findings of the study overall: Reduced clonotype sharing with other individuals was observed in IBD patients relative to healthy twins, especially with disease activity. Healthy co-twins exceeded IBD patients in TCRbeta diversity as measured by inverse Simpson. Ultimately, a single strong signal or clonotype associated with IBD was not supported.

TCRdb derives one entry per CDR3 protein from the 5' RACE reads, leaving out DNA. This table lists about 43,000 distinct CDR3 sequences. On this clonotype: Its antigen remains unidentified.

The germline V gene has CDR1 MNHEY and CDR2 SVGAGI. The CDR3 consists of 13 residues. The chain is built from TRBV6-5 and TRBJ2-7. Sequencing was carried out using blood. This sequence originates from a human donor with ulcerative colitis or Crohn's disease, or a healthy co-twin of an affected twin (not recorded which). The CDR3 spells CATNAGNSYEQYF.